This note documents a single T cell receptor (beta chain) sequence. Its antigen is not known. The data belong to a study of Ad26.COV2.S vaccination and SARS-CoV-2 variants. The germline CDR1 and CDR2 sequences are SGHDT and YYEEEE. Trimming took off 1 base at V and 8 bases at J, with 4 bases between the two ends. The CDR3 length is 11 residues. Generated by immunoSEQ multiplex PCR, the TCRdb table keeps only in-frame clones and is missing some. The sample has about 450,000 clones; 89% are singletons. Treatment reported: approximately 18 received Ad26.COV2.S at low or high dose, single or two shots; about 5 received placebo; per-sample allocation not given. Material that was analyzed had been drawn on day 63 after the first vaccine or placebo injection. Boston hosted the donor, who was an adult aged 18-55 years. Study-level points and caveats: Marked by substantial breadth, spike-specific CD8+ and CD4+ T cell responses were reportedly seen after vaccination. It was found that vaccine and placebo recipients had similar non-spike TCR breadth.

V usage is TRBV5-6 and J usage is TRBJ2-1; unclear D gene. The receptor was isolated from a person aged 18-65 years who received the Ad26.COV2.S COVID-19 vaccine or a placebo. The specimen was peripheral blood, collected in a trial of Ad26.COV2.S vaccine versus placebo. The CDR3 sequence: CASSLFHEQFF. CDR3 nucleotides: TGTGCCAGCAGCTTGTTCCATGAGCAGTTCTTC.